This passage covers 16 T cell receptor beta chains from one sample sequenced in a study of T-cell reconstitution after alpha-beta-depleted transplantation in children. Unique molecular identifiers were used in preparing the TCRbeta library. TCRdb reprocessed the PCR reads via MiXCR and lists one record per CDR3 protein. The table lists roughly 100,000 distinct CDR3 sequences, 6.5% to 8.5% of them singletons. Sample: PBMCs from the stem cell graft donor, taken from the stem cell graft. The receptor source for this set is a human donor who donated a stem cell graft to a child with congenital amegakaryocytic thrombocytopenia.

V and J are TRBV7-8 and TRBJ2-1, with TRBD1 as a possible D gene (6 bases). CDR3 size: 13 residues. V was cut by 1 base and J by 10 bases, with 11 bases left in between. Germline CDR1 SGHVS, CDR2 FQNEAQ. The CDR3 DNA reads as TGTGCCAGCAGCTTAGACTGGGGGCGGGAGCAGTTCTTC. This gives the protein CASSLDWGREQFF. Using reference TRBV7-8 and TRBJ2-1 for the parts outside the CDR3, the full variable domain is GAGVSQSPRYKVAKRGQDVALRCDPISGHVSLFWYQQALGQGPEFLTYFQNEAQLDKSGLPSDRFFAERPEGSVSTLKIQRTQQEDSAVYLCASSLDWGREQFFGPGTRLTVL.

This clonotype was recorded at least ten times. This chain joins TRBV29-1 and TRBJ2-1, with 9 positions matching TRBD2. CDR1 and CDR2 from the germline V gene are SQVTM and ANQGSEA. This CDR3 comprises 14 residues. Losses at the gene ends were 4 bases for V and 2 bases for J; bases not matched to a gene: 3. CDR3 sequence (DNA): TGCAGCGTTGGCAGCGGGGGGACCTACAATGAGCAGTTCTTC. Its translation: CSVGSGGTYNEQFF.

This clonotype turned up a few times. Possible read error: a much larger clone is one base away. The rearrangement links TRBV27 to TRBJ2-4; D is unresolved. The CDR3 contains 14 residues. The germline V gene has CDR1 MNHEY and CDR2 SMNVEV (reference sequence). CDR3 bases: TGTGCCAGCAGTTTATCCCTTTGGGAAAACAGTCAGTACTTC. Its translation is CASSLSLWENSQYF.

In this sample, this clonotype turned up many times. The J gene is TRBJ2-7, the V gene TRBV5-6; perhaps TRBD1 as D (6 bases). Germline values: CDR1 SGHDT, CDR2 YYEEEE. V was pared by 1 base and J by 3 bases, with 8 bases between. The CDR3 has 13 amino acids. The CDR3 DNA is TGTGCCAGCAGCTTGATAGGGGGCTACGAGCAGTACTTC. It translates to CASSLIGGYEQYF. The whole variable domain, filled in from reference TRBV5-6 and TRBJ2-7, reads DAGVTQSPTHLIKTRGQQVTLRCSPKSGHDTVSWYQQALGQGPQFIFQYYEEEERQRGNFPDRFSGHQFPNYSSELNVNALLLGDSALYLCASSLIGGYEQYFGPGTRLTVT.

This clonotype was recorded many times. V usage is TRBV12-3 or TRBV12-4 and J usage is TRBJ1-1; D uncertain. There are 13 residues in the CDR3. V was shortened by 3 bases and J by 1 base, with 6 bases between the two germline ends. The CDR3 DNA follows: TGTGCCAGCAGTTTCCGGGAGAACACTGAAGCTTTCTTT. It yields the protein CASSFRENTEAFF.

This clonotype was detected ten times or more. V is TRBV9 and J is TRBJ2-1, with TRBD2 matching over 11 bases. With V trimmed by 3 bases and J by 10 bases, 9 bases remained unmatched. The CDR3 sequence is 15 residues long. CDR1 and CDR2 from the germline V gene are SGDLS and YYNGEE. DNA for the CDR3: TGTGCCAGCAGCGGGTTACTAGCGGGAGCTGGGGAGCAGTTCTTC. Protein: CASSGLLAGAGEQFF.

Many counts were recorded for this clonotype. The rearrangement links TRBV12-3 or TRBV12-4 to TRBJ2-1; D might be TRBD2 (6 bases). The CDR3 spans 15 residues. V was trimmed by 1 base and J by 6 bases, leaving 13 bases between them. The CDR3 loop reads CASSLGAGSGNEQFF. For the CDR3, the DNA is TGTGCCAGCAGTTTAGGTGCGGGGTCCGGCAATGAGCAGTTCTTC.

The chain joins TRBV4-2 to TRBJ2-7; unclear D gene. This CDR3 comprises 14 residues. Germline V lookup: CDR1 LGHNA, CDR2 YNFKEQ. Trimming took 8 bases from V and 0 from J, leaving 14 bases between them. CDR3 nucleotide sequence: TGTGCCAGCGGCCCCGGGCTTAGCTCCTACGAGCAGTACTTC. Its protein is CASGPGLSSYEQYF.

This clonotype was observed at least ten times. The chain uses TRBV5-5 and TRBJ2-5; no definite D call. V lost 3 bases and J lost 1, with 13 bases in between. The CDR3 extends over 15 amino acids. The germline V gene encodes CDR1 SGHKS and CDR2 YYEKEE (reference sequence). The CDR3 sequence: CASSSRTGTQETQYF. The DNA of the CDR3 is TGTGCCAGCAGCTCTCGGACGGGTACCCAAGAGACCCAGTACTTC. Complete variable domain (other parts from reference TRBV5-5 and TRBJ2-5): DAGVTQSPTHLIKTRGQQVTLRCSPISGHKSVSWYQQVLGQGPQFIFQYYEKEERGRGNFPDRFSARQFPNYSSELNVNALLLGDSALYLCASSSRTGTQETQYFGPGTRLLVL.

This clonotype was counted at least ten times. The chain has TRBV27 and TRBJ2-3; D is possibly TRBD2 (6 bases). This CDR3 is 15 amino acids long. The V and J ends lost 5 bases and 0 bases respectively, with 12 bases between them. Germline V gives CDR1 MNHEY, CDR2 SMNVEV (reference sequence). The CDR3 here is CASSPGAGSTDTQYF. The CDR3 DNA sequence: TGTGCCAGCAGTCCCGGGGCGGGGAGCACAGATACGCAGTATTTT.

In its sample, this clonotype was seen many times. The J gene is TRBJ2-2, the V gene TRBV7-7; 9 bases map to TRBD2. V was pared by 1 base and J by 0 bases, with 0 bases of the junction left unmatched. Germline loops: CDR1 SSHAT, CDR2 FNYEAQ (reference sequence). The CDR3 spans 16 residues. The CDR3 region has the DNA TGTGCCAGCAGCTTAGTAGCGGGGGCGAACACCGGGGAGCTGTTTTTT. It codes for CASSLVAGANTGELFF.

Ten or more counts support this clonotype. This chain joins TRBV20-1 and TRBJ2-7, with 8 bases matching TRBD2. J lost 5 bases, V lost 5 bases, and 11 bases had no gene match. The germline gives CDR1 DFQATT, CDR2 SNEGSKA (reference sequence). CDR3 size: 14 residues. For the CDR3, the DNA is TGCAGTGCTCGGATCATTAGCGGGATCCACGAGCAGTACTTC. Its translation is CSARIISGIHEQYF.

This clonotype was seen many times. DNA of the CDR3: TGCGCCAGCAGCCAAGCTTACAAGACCTACGAGCAGTACTTC. This translates into CASSQAYKTYEQYF. The V gene is TRBV4-1, the J gene TRBJ2-7; D is uncertain. Germline-derived CDR1 and CDR2 are MGHRA and YSYEKL. The ends were cut back, 1 base at V and 2 bases at J, with 9 bases in the middle. This CDR3 is built from 14 residues.

This clonotype was found many times. The V and J genes are TRBV6-2 or TRBV6-3 and TRBJ2-1; a weak D match, TRBD1 (5 bases). V was cut by 1 base and J by 4 bases, with 8 bases left in between. The CDR3 extends over 14 amino acids. Looked up from germline, CDR1 is MNHEY and CDR2 is SVGEGT. CDR3 sequence reads: CASSYYTGYNEQFF. Here the CDR3 DNA reads TGTGCCAGCAGTTACTACACAGGATACAATGAGCAGTTCTTC.

The CDR3 region has the DNA TGCAGTGCTAGGACAGGAGCCCTTAGCAATCAGCCCCAGCATTTT. It encodes CSARTGALSNQPQHF. V is TRBV20-1 and J is TRBJ1-5; D possibly corresponds to TRBD1 (6 bases). The V gene lost 3 bases and the J gene lost 0 bases, with 12 bases spanning the gap. Germline loops: CDR1 DFQATT, CDR2 SNEGSKA (reference sequence). This CDR3 spans 15 amino acids.

This clonotype was found many times. This sequence joins TRBV7-8 and TRBJ2-7; 8 bases map to TRBD1. CDR1 and CDR2 (germline): SGHVS, FQNEAQ. The CDR3 is 15 residues long. Trimming removed 5 bases from V and 5 bases from J; junction bases left unmatched: 11. Written as DNA, the CDR3 is TGTGCCAGCAGCCCGTACAGGGGGGATGTAGACGAGCAGTACTTC. This gives the protein CASSPYRGDVDEQYF.